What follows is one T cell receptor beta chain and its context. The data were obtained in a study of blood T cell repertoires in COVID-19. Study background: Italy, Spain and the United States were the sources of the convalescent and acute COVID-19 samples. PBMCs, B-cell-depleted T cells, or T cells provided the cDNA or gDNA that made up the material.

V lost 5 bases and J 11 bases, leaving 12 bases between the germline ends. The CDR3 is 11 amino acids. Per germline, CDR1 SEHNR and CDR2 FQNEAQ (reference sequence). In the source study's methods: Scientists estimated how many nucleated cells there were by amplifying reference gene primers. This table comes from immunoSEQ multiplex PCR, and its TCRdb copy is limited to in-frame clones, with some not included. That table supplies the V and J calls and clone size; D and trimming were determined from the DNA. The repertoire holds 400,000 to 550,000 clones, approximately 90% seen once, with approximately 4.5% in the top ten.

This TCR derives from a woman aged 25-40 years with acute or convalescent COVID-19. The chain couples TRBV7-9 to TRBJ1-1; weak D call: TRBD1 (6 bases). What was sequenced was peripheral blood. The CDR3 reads CASSDRPWAFF. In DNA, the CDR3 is TGTGCCAGCAGCGACAGGCCCTGGGCTTTCTTT.